Listed here is a single T cell receptor (beta chain). The sample is drawn from a study of shared clonotypes between healthy human individuals. Sequencing was performed with immunoSEQ multiplex PCR; in TCRdb, only in-frame clones are kept and a portion is missing. The table has 550,000 to 750,000 clones, about 95% seen once. CDR3 length: 15 residues. Naive CD8 cells lacked CD45RO and underwent positive selection for CCR7, leaving out terminally differentiated effector memory CD45RA+ cells. Sequenced material: naive CD8+ T cells sorted from blood. The clonotype comes from a woman aged 25-40 years in good health. The chain recombines TRBV7-5 with TRBJ2-7; TRBD1, the D gene given by the table, was not confirmed from the DNA. TRBV7-5 is classified as a pseudogene. CDR3 amino acids: CVRSPTTGVGDEQYF. The CDR3, as DNA: TGTGTCAGAAGCCCGACGACAGGGGTAGGGGACGAGCAGTACTTC.